These 9 T cell receptor beta chains came from one sample sequenced in a study of Ad26.COV2.S vaccination and SARS-CoV-2 variants. Treatment given: 19 received Ad26.COV2.S at low or high dose, single or two shots; 5 received placebo; per-sample allocation not given. Samples came from day 63 after the first vaccine or placebo injection. Clones were sequenced by immunoSEQ multiplex PCR, and TCRdb holds only the in-frame ones, with some missing. The sample includes fewer than 800,000 clones, 89% seen only once; the top ten take roughly 1.5%. Source: peripheral blood, taken in a trial of Ad26.COV2.S vaccine versus placebo. The receptors were sampled from a person aged 18 to 59 who received the Ad26.COV2.S COVID-19 vaccine or a placebo.

The V and J genes are TRBV10-3 and TRBJ2-7; maybe TRBD1 (6 bases). The germline V and J ends were trimmed by 7 bases and 4 bases, with 20 bases remaining between them. This CDR3 contains 15 residues. Germline V gene sequence: CDR1 ENHRY, CDR2 SYGVKD. The CDR3 loop reads CAINHRDSLEYEQYF. As DNA, the CDR3 is TGTGCCATCAATCACAGGGATTCCCTAGAATACGAGCAGTACTTC.

The chain couples TRBV6-5 to TRBJ2-1; no definite D call. Germline values: CDR1 MNHEY, CDR2 SVGAGI. The CDR3 is made up of 15 amino acids. Trimming stripped 0 bases from V and 1 base from J, with 7 bases between. The CDR3 DNA reads as TGTGCCAGCAGTTACTCGATACTATCCTACAATGAGCAGTTCTTC. Protein: CASSYSILSYNEQFF.

This chain uses TRBV4-3 with TRBJ2-1; TRBD2 aligns across 8 bases. Trimming took 3 bases from V and 6 from J; bases not matched to a gene: 13. Germline loops: CDR1 LGHNA, CDR2 YSLEER. The CDR3 has 17 amino acids. The CDR3: CASSQQPGGRFRNEQFF. CDR3 nucleotide sequence: TGCGCCAGCAGCCAGCAGCCGGGGGGGCGGTTCCGCAATGAGCAGTTCTTC.

This clone was detected once. The chain employs TRBV29-1 and TRBJ2-1; D may be TRBD2 (5 bases). CDR1 SQVTM and CDR2 ANQGSEA come from the germline V gene. This CDR3 comprises 16 residues. The ends were cut back, 0 bases at V and 0 bases at J, with 12 bases in the middle. In nucleotides, the CDR3 is TGCAGCGTTGAAGATCTGCCGGGGAGCTCCTACAATGAGCAGTTCTTC. Residues: CSVEDLPGSSYNEQFF.

In its sample, this clone was seen once. The CDR3 DNA reads as TGTGCCAGCAGCTTAGCGTGGGGACCAGTCTCCTACGAGCAGTACTTC. Its translation is CASSLAWGPVSYEQYF. This chain connects TRBV7-8 to TRBJ2-7; TRBD1 or TRBD2 may be the D gene (5 bases each). This CDR3 spans 16 amino acids. The germline gives CDR1 SGHVS, CDR2 FQNEAQ. V was trimmed by 0 bases and J by 0 bases, leaving 12 bases between them. The full variable domain, in which reference TRBV7-8 and TRBJ2-7 provide the parts outside the CDR3, is GAGVSQSPRYKVAKRGQDVALRCDPISGHVSLFWYQQALGQGPEFLTYFQNEAQLDKSGLPSDRFFAERPEGSVSTLKIQRTQQEDSAVYLCASSLAWGPVSYEQYFGPGTRLTVT.

This clone was picked up a small number of times. The chain employs TRBV5-5 and TRBJ2-1; D gene uncertain. The V gene's germline CDR1 is SGHKS and CDR2 YYEKEE (reference sequence). Trimming removed 2 bases at V and 0 bases at J, with 9 bases between. The CDR3 runs 15 residues. CDR3 protein: CASSFWISSYNEQFF. For the CDR3, the DNA is TGTGCCAGCAGCTTCTGGATAAGCTCCTACAATGAGCAGTTCTTC.

This clone was seen a few times. The genes are TRBV1 and TRBJ1-5. TRBV1 is a known pseudogene. The CDR3 loop spans 13 amino acids. This CDR3 is CTSGACLNQPQHF. The DNA for the CDR3 is TGCACCTCCGGGGCGTGTCTCAATCAGCCCCAGCATTTT.

This chain links TRBV4-2 with TRBJ1-5; D is unclear. The germline V and J ends were trimmed by 6 bases and 1 base, with 13 bases remaining between them. This CDR3 contains 15 residues. Germline-derived CDR1 and CDR2 are LGHNA and YNFKEQ. The CDR3 loop is CASREGSDSNQPQHF. CDR3 bases: TGTGCCAGCAGGGAGGGATCGGACAGCAATCAGCCCCAGCATTTT.

This clone was detected once. The chain has TRBV10-2 and TRBJ1-1; a weak D match, TRBD1 (5 bases). Looked up from germline, CDR1 is WSHSY and CDR2 is SAAADI. The CDR3 contains 12 residues. The ends were cut back, 10 bases at V and 1 base at J, with 10 bases in the middle. CDR3 nucleotide sequence: TGCGCCACCCTTAGGGGGAACACTGAAGCTTTCTTT. Translated: CATLRGNTEAFF.